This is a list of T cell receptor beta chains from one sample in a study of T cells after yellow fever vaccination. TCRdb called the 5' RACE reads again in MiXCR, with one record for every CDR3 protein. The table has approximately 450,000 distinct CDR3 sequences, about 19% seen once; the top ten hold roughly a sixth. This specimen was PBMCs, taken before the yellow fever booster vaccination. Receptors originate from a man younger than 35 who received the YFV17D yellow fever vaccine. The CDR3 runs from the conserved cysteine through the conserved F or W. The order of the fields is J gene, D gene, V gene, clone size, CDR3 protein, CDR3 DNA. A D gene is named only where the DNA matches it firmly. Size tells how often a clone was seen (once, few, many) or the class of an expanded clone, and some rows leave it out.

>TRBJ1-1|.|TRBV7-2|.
CASRSLSGREAFF
TGTGCCAGCAGATCACTCTCAGGGAGGGAAGCTTTCTTT
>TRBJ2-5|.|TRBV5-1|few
CASSLSPPKETQYF
TGCGCCAGCAGCTTAAGTCCCCCCAAAGAGACCCAGTACTTC
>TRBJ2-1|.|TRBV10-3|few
CAISVHYNEQFF
TGTGCCATCAGTGTGCATTACAATGAGCAGTTCTTC
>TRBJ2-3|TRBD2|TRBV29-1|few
CSVEYASGGSSISTDTQYF
TGCAGCGTTGAATATGCTAGCGGGGGCTCCTCCATTAGTACAGATACGCAGTATTTT
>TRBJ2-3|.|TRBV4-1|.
CAPPWGIGGETDTQYF
TGCGCCCCCCCTTGGGGGATTGGCGGGGAGACAGATACGCAGTATTTT
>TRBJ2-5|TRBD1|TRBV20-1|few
CSASWTRDSQETQYF
TGCAGTGCTAGTTGGACCCGGGACAGTCAAGAGACCCAGTACTTC
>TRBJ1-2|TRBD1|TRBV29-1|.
CSVPQGASYGYTF
TGCAGCGTTCCCCAGGGGGCTAGCTATGGCTACACCTTC
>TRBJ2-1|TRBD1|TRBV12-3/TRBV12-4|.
CASSGGGQGAGNEQFF
TGTGCCAGCAGTGGGGGGGGACAGGGGGCCGGCAATGAGCAGTTCTTC
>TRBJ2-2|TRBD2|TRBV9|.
CASSVGGLKFGSTGELFF
TGTGCCAGCAGCGTAGGGGGACTAAAGTTTGGTTCCACCGGGGAGCTGTTTTTT
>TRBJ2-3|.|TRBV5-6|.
CASSLRSTSSTDTQYF
TGTGCCAGCAGCTTGAGGTCAACCTCTAGCACAGATACGCAGTATTTT
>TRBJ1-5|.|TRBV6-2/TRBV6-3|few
CASQGTARNQPQHF
TGTGCCAGTCAAGGAACAGCAAGAAATCAGCCCCAGCATTTT